The 6 T cell receptor beta chains given below trace back to one sample, sequenced in a study of naive and memory T cell subsets. The study's findings and limits: A few larger clonotypes appeared in naive repertoires, especially CD8, possibly memory cells re-expressing CD45RA.

An equimolar mix of two oligonucleotides served as the beta constant-region primer for TRBC1 and TRBC2. Four rounds of PCR amplified the ligated cDNA using nested alpha and beta constant-region primers plus SP2. Each CDR3 protein gets one entry after TCRdb re-called the UMI-ligation and nested PCR reads with MiXCR. The sample has tens of thousands of distinct CDR3 sequences; about 11% are singletons. For these TCRs, the target antigens are not known. Sequenced input: naive CD4+ T cells from blood. Source of these receptors: a human donor in good health.

This clonotype was seen a handful of times. The chain recombines TRBV3-1 with TRBJ2-1; a possible D gene is TRBD2 (5 bases). Germline values: CDR1 LGHDT, CDR2 YNNKEL (reference sequence). V shed 5 bases and J shed 7 bases, with 21 bases lying between them. The CDR3 runs to 16 residues. The CDR3 nucleotides read TGTGCCAGCAGCATCTCCGGGAACCGAGCGCGTAATGAGCAGTTCTTC. It yields the protein CASSISGNRARNEQFF.

J is TRBJ1-1 and V is TRBV12-3 or TRBV12-4; 8 bases fit TRBD1. J was trimmed by 2 bases and V by 6 bases; bases with no gene match: 2. The CDR3 is made up of 13 amino acids. Here the CDR3 reads CASRGTGNTEAFF. The DNA of the CDR3 is TGTGCCAGCAGGGGGACAGGCAACACTGAAGCTTTCTTT.

This clonotype came up many times. The chain combines TRBV20-1 with TRBJ2-7; weak D call: TRBD1 (6 bases). Germline-derived CDR1 and CDR2 are DFQATT and SNEGSKA (reference sequence). With 5 bases removed from V and 5 bases from J, the gap between germline ends came to 16 bases. The CDR3 is 13 residues long. The CDR3 loop reads CSAPQTGRDEQYF. CDR3 DNA sequence: TGCAGTGCTCCTCAGACAGGTCGTGACGAGCAGTACTTC.

V usage is TRBV29-1 and J usage is TRBJ2-3; possibly TRBD1 for D (5 bases). The CDR3 length is 15 residues. V gave up 0 bases and J gave up 2 bases, with 12 bases separating them. The germline gives CDR1 SQVTM, CDR2 ANQGSEA. CDR3 protein: CSVEDGQGITDTQYF. CDR3 DNA sequence: TGCAGCGTTGAAGATGGGCAGGGTATCACAGATACGCAGTATTTT.

The chain carries TRBV7-2 and TRBJ2-6, with D maybe TRBD1 (5 bases). Trimming took off 5 bases at V and 4 bases at J, with 9 bases between the two ends. CDR3 length: 14 amino acids. Germline loops: CDR1 SGHTA, CDR2 FQGNSA. The CDR3 is CASSRGYGANVLTF. Written as DNA, the CDR3 is TGTGCCAGCAGCAGGGGCTACGGGGCCAACGTCCTGACTTTC.

This clonotype was recorded at least ten times. V usage is TRBV15 and J usage is TRBJ2-3; no firm D call. Trimming cost V 3 bases and J 2 bases, with 6 bases left between them. CDR3 length equals 13 residues. CDR1 LNHNV and CDR2 YYDKDF come from the germline V gene (reference sequence). CDR3 sequence: CATSRELTDTQYF. The CDR3 bases are TGTGCCACCAGCAGGGAGCTCACAGATACGCAGTATTTT.